This TCR beta chain was found in a study of cytomegalovirus exposure and HLA in healthy donors. The CDR3 length is 13 residues. Germline CDR1 and CDR2: MDHEN and SYDVKM. V was clipped by 6 bases and J by 5 bases, with 10 bases between them. The PCR contained 60 Vbeta and 13 Jbeta primers. Assay used: immunoSEQ multiplex PCR; TCRdb lists only in-frame clones, some missing. Among roughly 180,000 clones listed, 84% were seen once. Source material: PBMCs. This clonotype originated in a man aged 25-40 years in good health and CMV-seronegative. The V call is TRBV28, the J call TRBJ1-4; weak D call: TRBD1 (5 bases). The CDR3 bases are TGTGCCAGCAGGCGGGGCCCGAATGAAAAACTGTTTTTT. Residues: CASRRGPNEKLFF.